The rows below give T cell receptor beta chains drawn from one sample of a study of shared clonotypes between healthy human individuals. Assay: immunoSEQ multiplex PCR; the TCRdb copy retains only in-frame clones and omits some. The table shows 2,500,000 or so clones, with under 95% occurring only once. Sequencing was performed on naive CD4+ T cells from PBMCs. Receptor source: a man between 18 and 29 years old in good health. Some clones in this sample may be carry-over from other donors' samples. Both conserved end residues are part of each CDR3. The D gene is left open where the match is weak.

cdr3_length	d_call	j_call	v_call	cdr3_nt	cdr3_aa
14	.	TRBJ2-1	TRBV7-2	TGTGCCAGCAACCCATTCGCCGGTAACAATGAGCAGTTCTTC	CASNPFAGNNEQFF
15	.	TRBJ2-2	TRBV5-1	TGCGCCAGCGGGGGGCAGGCCGCGAACACCGGGGAGCTGTTTTTT	CASGGQAANTGELFF
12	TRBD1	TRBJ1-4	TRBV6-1	TGTGCCAGCAGGGTGACAGGGCTAGATCTGTTTTTT	CASRVTGLDLFF
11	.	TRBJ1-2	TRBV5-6	TGTGCCAGCAGCCGGGGGTATGGCTACACCTTC	CASSRGYGYTF
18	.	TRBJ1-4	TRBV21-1	TGTGCCAGCAGCAAGCCCGCTCGACTGGACCGGAGGTGGGAAAAACTGTTTTTT	CASSKPARLDRRWEKLFF
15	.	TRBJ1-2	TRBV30	TGTGCCTGGAGTGGGGAGGAGCAGACTACTAGGGGCTACACCTTC	CAWSGEEQTTRGYTF
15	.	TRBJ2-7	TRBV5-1	TGCGCCAGCAGCTTGGCCGGGACCGTCACCTACGAGCAGTACTTC	CASSLAGTVTYEQYF
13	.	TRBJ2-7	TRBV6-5	TGTGCCAGCAGCCTAATTGAGAGGTACGAGCAGTACTTC	CASSLIERYEQYF
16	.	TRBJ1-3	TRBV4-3	TGCGCCAGCAGCCAAGAGGCAGGGTACTCTGGAAACACCATATATTTT	CASSQEAGYSGNTIYF
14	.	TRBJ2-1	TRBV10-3	TGTGCCATCAGTGAGATAGGATCCCTCAATGAGCAGTTCTTC	CAISEIGSLNEQFF
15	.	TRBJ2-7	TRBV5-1	TGCGCCAGCAGCTTGTCGGCAAGCGACCTGTTGGAGCAGTACTTC	CASSLSASDLLEQYF
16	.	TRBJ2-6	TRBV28	TGTGCCAGCAGTGACCCAAGGGCCTCTGGGGCCAACGTCCTGACTTTC	CASSDPRASGANVLTF
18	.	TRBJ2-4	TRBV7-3	TGTGCCAGCAGCCCTAATGGAGGGCAGCTTCTAGCCAAAAACATTCAGTACTTC	CASSPNGGQLLAKNIQYF
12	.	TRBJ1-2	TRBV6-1	TGTGCCAGCAGTGAAAGGGGACGAGGCTACACCTTC	CASSERGRGYTF
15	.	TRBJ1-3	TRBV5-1	TGCGCCAGCAGCTTGGATCCTGACTCTGGAAACACCATATATTTT	CASSLDPDSGNTIYF
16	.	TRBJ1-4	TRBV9	TGTGCCAGCAGCGTAGAGTCAACCCGTTCTAATGAAAAACTGTTTTTT	CASSVESTRSNEKLFF
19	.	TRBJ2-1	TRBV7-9	TGTGCCAGCAGCTTCGGGGAGACGATAAAACCGAGCTCCTACAATGAGCAGTTCTTC	CASSFGETIKPSSYNEQFF